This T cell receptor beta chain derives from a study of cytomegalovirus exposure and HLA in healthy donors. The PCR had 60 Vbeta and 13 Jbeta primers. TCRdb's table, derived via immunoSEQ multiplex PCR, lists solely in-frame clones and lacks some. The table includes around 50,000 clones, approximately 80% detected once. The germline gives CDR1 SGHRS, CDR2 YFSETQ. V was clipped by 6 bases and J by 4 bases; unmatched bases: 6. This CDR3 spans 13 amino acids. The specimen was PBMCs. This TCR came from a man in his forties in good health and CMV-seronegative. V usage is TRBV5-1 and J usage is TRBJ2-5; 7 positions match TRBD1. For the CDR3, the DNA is TGCGCCAGCACAACAGGGGCAGCAGAGACCCAGTACTTC. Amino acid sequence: CASTTGAAETQYF.